This TCR beta chain was documented in a study of T cells in localized non-small cell lung cancer. Notes on the study in general: There was an association of higher blood T cell density with longer overall survival. When the top 100 tumor clones were examined, a median around 58 of them also appeared in the adjacent lung, which was paired and uninvolved. Sequencing covered just one tumor region, so heterogeneity cannot be ruled out.

In regard to this clone: As yet, its antigen is unknown.

Germline V gene sequence: CDR1 SGHRS, CDR2 YFSETQ. V was clipped by 0 bases and J by 0 bases, with 6 bases between them. This CDR3 region has 15 residues. Measured with immunoSEQ multiplex PCR; TCRdb has only the in-frame clones, and not every one. The sample consists of about 21,000 clones, around 89% of them appearing once. This sample comprised peripheral blood, obtained before any cancer treatment. The source is a man aged 35 to 69 with stage I lung adenocarcinoma. The rearrangement joins TRBV5-1 to TRBJ2-2; D gene ambiguous. The CDR3 nucleotides are TGCGCCAGCAGCTTGGGTAGTGCGAACACCGGGGAGCTGTTTTTT. This translates into CASSLGSANTGELFF. The full variable domain, completed using reference TRBV5-1 and TRBJ2-2, is KAGVTQTPRYLIKTRGQQVTLSCSPISGHRSVSWYQQTPGQGLQFLFEYFSETQRNKGNFPGRFSGRQFSNSRSEMNVSTLELGDSALYLCASSLGSANTGELFFGEGSRLTVL.